This T cell receptor (beta chain) comes out of a study of shared T cell receptors in the human thymus. This clone has just a few counts. In germline, CDR1 is GTSNPN, CDR2 SVGIG (reference sequence). V shed 0 bases and J shed 0 bases, with 12 bases lying between them. The CDR3 is made up of 16 amino acids. Only in-frame clones appear in the TCRdb table, and some are missing; sequencing was by immunoSEQ multiplex PCR. The top ten clones hold about 0.012% of a sample with under 700,000 clones, 78% of them seen once. This sample also belongs to another study, concerning human thymus T cells. From that report: Infants, healthy and Finnish, who were having corrective surgery for congenital heart defects served as donors. During corrective heart surgery, resections were taken, and the thymus tissue came from them. There were highly overlapping thymic repertoires among unrelated individuals, as related research reported.

This chain uses TRBV30 with TRBJ2-1; unclear D gene. The clonotype was recovered from a boy younger than two with a congenital heart defect. The sequencing input was thymocytes. This CDR3 is CAWSVLRSSSYNEQFF. The CDR3 nucleotides are TGTGCCTGGAGTGTACTGCGGAGCAGCTCCTACAATGAGCAGTTCTTC.